These 17 T cell receptor beta chains came from one sample sequenced in a study of blood T cell repertoires in COVID-19. The data were produced by immunoSEQ multiplex PCR, yet TCRdb's version contains in-frame clones alone and is incomplete. The sample yields about 170,000 clones, 70% to 85% seen once. The sample consisted of PBMCs or T cells enriched from blood (not recorded which). The receptors here all came from a man in his fifties who had recovered from COVID-19.

This clone was observed a single time. The chain uses TRBV6-6 and TRBJ2-2; 7 bases map to TRBD1. This CDR3 is built from 15 residues. Germline values: CDR1 MNHNY, CDR2 SVGAGI (reference sequence). V trimming: 6 bases; J trimming: 1 base; junction bases outside the gene matches: 5. In nucleotides, the CDR3 is TGTGCCAGCAGCCCCGGGACAGTGAACACCGGGGAGCTGTTTTTT. It is translated as CASSPGTVNTGELFF.

The rearrangement joins TRBV28 to TRBJ2-3; 9 bases align to TRBD2. Germline V gene lookup returns CDR1 MDHEN and CDR2 SYDVKM. Unmatched junction bases numbered 10, after V lost 6 bases and J lost 3 bases. The CDR3 length is 16 residues. This CDR3 reads CASSGWAAGGTDTQYF. CDR3 nucleotide sequence: TGTGCCAGCAGCGGCTGGGCGGCGGGAGGGACAGATACGCAGTATTTT. Full variable domain (outside the CDR3, taken from reference TRBV28 and TRBJ2-3): DVKVTQSSRYLVKRTGEKVFLECVQDMDHENMFWYRQDPGLGLRLIYFSYDVKMKEKGDIPEGYSVSREKKERFSLILESASTNQTSMYLCASSGWAAGGTDTQYFGPGTRLTVL.

V gene TRBV6-4 combines with J gene TRBJ2-1; tentative D call: TRBD2 (6 bases). Germline-derived CDR1 and CDR2 are MRHNA and SNTAGT. The length of the CDR3 is 15 residues. Trimming took 5 bases from V and 6 from J, leaving 17 bases between them. In DNA form, the CDR3 reads TGTGCCAGCAGTAAGGACTCCTGGGACTTCAATGAGCAGTTCTTC. Its translation is CASSKDSWDFNEQFF.

The chain carries TRBV11-3 and TRBJ2-7; 7 bases are a match to TRBD1. Per germline, CDR1 SGHNT and CDR2 YENEEA. The CDR3 runs 15 residues. J lost 3 bases, V lost 0 bases, and 5 bases had no gene match. The CDR3 sequence: CASSLDRGPSYEQYF. The DNA for the CDR3 is TGTGCCAGCAGCTTAGATAGGGGGCCAAGCTACGAGCAGTACTTC.

This rearrangement joins TRBV13 to TRBJ1-3; D not resolved. With 3 bases removed from V and 0 bases from J, the gap between germline ends came to 12 bases. The CDR3 is 16 amino acids. Germline CDR1 is PRHDT and CDR2 is FYEKMQ (reference sequence). DNA for the CDR3: TGTGCCAGCAGCTTGACACTAGGAGACTCTGGAAACACCATATATTTT. Protein product: CASSLTLGDSGNTIYF.

The chain links TRBV7-6 to TRBJ1-5; 11 nucleotides line up with TRBD1. The CDR3 extends over 19 amino acids. Germline assignment: CDR1 SGHVS and CDR2 FNYEAQ. V lost 5 bases, J lost 1 base, and 13 bases stayed unmatched. The chain's CDR3 is CASSDTRTGGLRSNQPQHF. As DNA, the CDR3 is TGTGCCAGCAGCGATACCCGGACAGGGGGCTTGAGGAGCAATCAGCCCCAGCATTTT.

The chain employs TRBV6-5 and TRBJ1-2; D is possibly TRBD1 (5 bases). CDR3 length: 14 residues. CDR1 is MNHEY, CDR2 SVGAGI, per germline. The V end was cut by 5 bases, the J end by 1 base, with 11 bases between. The CDR3 coding sequence is TGTGCCAGCAGTCCTGACAGTATTAACTATGGCTACACCTTC. Residues: CASSPDSINYGYTF.

This clone was found once. The junction departs from the called germline gene at one end, perhaps through a read error. The CDR3 spells CASESGDSNIEAFF. The CDR3 DNA reads as TGTGCCAGCGAGAGTGGGGACAGCAACATTGAAGCTTTCTTT. V usage is TRBV6-5 and J usage is TRBJ1-1, with 7 bases lining up with TRBD1. Germline V gene lookup returns CDR1 MNHEY and CDR2 SVGAGI. The CDR3 loop spans 14 amino acids.

The chain combines TRBV29-1 with TRBJ2-7, with D tentatively TRBD1 (5 bases). The CDR3 spans 12 residues. Trimming removed 4 bases from V and 2 bases from J, with 9 bases in between. Per germline, CDR1 SQVTM and CDR2 ANQGSEA. CDR3 region: CSVGDSTYEQYF. In nucleotides, the CDR3 is TGCAGCGTTGGCGACAGCACCTACGAGCAGTACTTC.

The CDR3 sequence: CASSQDNSPFYGYTF. DNA for the CDR3: TGTGCCAGCAGCCAAGATAACAGTCCGTTTTATGGCTACACCTTC. The chain joins TRBV4-2 to TRBJ1-2; D unresolved. The V gene lost 0 bases and the J gene lost 5 bases, with 13 bases spanning the gap. The CDR3 runs 15 residues. The germline gives CDR1 LGHNA, CDR2 YNFKEQ.

The CDR3 spells CASSEAGTGTYEQYF. The CDR3 DNA is TGTGCCAGCAGTGAAGCTGGGACAGGTACCTACGAGCAGTACTTC. This chain joins TRBV6-1 and TRBJ2-7; 8 nucleotides align to TRBD1. This CDR3 spans 15 amino acids. Trimming removed 0 bases from V and 2 bases from J; junction bases left unmatched: 3. CDR1 is MNHNS, CDR2 SASEGT, per germline.

The chain has TRBV7-2 and TRBJ2-2; 11 bases match TRBD2. This CDR3 spans 16 amino acids. The germline V gene has CDR1 SGHTA and CDR2 FQGNSA. J was trimmed by 5 bases and V by 2 bases; bases with no gene match: 4. The CDR3 nucleotides read TGTGCCAGCAGCTTACTAGCGGGGGGAGGAACCGGGGAGCTGTTTTTT. Encoded protein: CASSLLAGGGTGELFF.

The rearrangement joins TRBV5-1 to TRBJ2-3, with a possible D match to TRBD2 (5 bases). CDR3 length: 13 residues. V lost 2 bases and J 4 bases, leaving 8 bases between the germline ends. Germline CDR1 SGHRS, CDR2 YFSETQ. The CDR3 nucleotides are TGCGCCAGCAGCTTTACGGACTCAGATACGCAGTATTTT. Its protein product is CASSFTDSDTQYF.

V and J are TRBV24-1 and TRBJ1-1, with TRBD1 identical over 11 bases. Per germline, CDR1 KGHDR and CDR2 SFDVKD. Losses at the gene ends were 7 bases for V and 1 base for J; bases not matched to a gene: 10. The CDR3 spans 17 residues. CDR3 amino acids: CATRSGQGASRNTEAFF. Written as DNA, the CDR3 is TGTGCCACCAGATCCGGACAGGGGGCGTCTCGGAACACTGAAGCTTTCTTT.

The chain carries TRBV6-5 and TRBJ1-4; 7 nucleotides match TRBD1. The CDR3 loop spans 13 amino acids. Germline loops: CDR1 MNHEY, CDR2 SVGAGI. V shed 7 bases, J shed 6 bases, and the junction held 5 bases outside the gene matches. The chain's CDR3 is CASKRTGYEKLFF. The CDR3 nucleotides are TGTGCCAGCAAAAGGACAGGCTATGAAAAACTGTTTTTT.

The chain recombines TRBV10-3 with TRBJ1-2, with 8 bases matching TRBD1. The CDR3 loop spans 14 amino acids. The germline V gene encodes CDR1 ENHRY and CDR2 SYGVKD. The trim removed 4 bases at V and 5 bases at J, leaving 6 bases unmatched. CDR3 region: CAISGTGRRYGYTF. DNA for the CDR3: TGTGCCATCAGTGGGACAGGGAGGCGATATGGCTACACCTTC.

The V call is TRBV19, the J call TRBJ1-2, with 7 bases fitting TRBD1. With 6 bases clipped from V and 0 bases from J, the junction kept 7 bases outside the gene matches. The CDR3 contains 15 residues. Germline V gene sequence: CDR1 LNHDA, CDR2 SQIVND (reference sequence). CDR3: CASRPTGNANYGYTF. The CDR3 DNA sequence: TGTGCCAGTAGGCCGACAGGGAATGCTAACTATGGCTACACCTTC. The variable domain in full, completed from reference TRBV19 and TRBJ1-2, reads DGGITQSPKYLFRKEGQNVTLSCEQNLNHDAMYWYRQDPGQGLRLIYYSQIVNDFQKGDIAEGYSVSREKKESFPLTVTSAQKNPTAFYLCASRPTGNANYGYTFGSGTRLTVV.